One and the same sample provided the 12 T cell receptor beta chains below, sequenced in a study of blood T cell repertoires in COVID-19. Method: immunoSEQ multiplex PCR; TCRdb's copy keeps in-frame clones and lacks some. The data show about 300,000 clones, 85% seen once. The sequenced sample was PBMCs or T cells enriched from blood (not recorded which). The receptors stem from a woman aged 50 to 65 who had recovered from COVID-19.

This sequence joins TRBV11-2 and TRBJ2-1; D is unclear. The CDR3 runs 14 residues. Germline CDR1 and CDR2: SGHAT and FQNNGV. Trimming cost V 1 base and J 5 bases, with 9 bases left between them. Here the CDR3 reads CASSLGGINNEQFF. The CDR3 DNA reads TGTGCCAGCAGCTTAGGCGGTATAAACAATGAGCAGTTCTTC.

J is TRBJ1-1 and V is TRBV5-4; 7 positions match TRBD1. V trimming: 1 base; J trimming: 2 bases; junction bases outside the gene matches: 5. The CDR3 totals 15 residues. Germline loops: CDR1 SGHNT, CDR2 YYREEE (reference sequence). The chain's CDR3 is CASSLSTGFNTEAFF. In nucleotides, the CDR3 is TGTGCCAGCAGCTTGTCGACAGGGTTTAACACTGAAGCTTTCTTT.

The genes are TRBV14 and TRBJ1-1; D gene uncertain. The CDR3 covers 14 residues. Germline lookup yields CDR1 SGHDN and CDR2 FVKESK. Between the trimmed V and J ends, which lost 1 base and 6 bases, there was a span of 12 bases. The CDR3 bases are TGTGCCAGCAGCCAAGCTTTCGAAGGAGCTGAAGCTTTCTTT. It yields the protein CASSQAFEGAEAFF.

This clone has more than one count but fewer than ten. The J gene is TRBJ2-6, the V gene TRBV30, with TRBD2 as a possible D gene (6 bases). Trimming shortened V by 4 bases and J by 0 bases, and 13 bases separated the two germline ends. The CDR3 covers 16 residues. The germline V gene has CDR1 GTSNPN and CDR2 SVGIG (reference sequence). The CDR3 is CAWTGLRSSGANVLTF. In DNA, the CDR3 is TGTGCCTGGACGGGACTTAGGTCCTCTGGGGCCAACGTCCTGACTTTC.

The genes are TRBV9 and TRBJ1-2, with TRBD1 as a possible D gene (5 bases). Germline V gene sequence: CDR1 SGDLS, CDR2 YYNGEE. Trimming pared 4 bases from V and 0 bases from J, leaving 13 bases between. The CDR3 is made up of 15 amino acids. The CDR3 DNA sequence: TGTGCCAGCAGCTCCCGGCGGGGGGCTAACTATGGCTACACCTTC. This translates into CASSSRRGANYGYTF.

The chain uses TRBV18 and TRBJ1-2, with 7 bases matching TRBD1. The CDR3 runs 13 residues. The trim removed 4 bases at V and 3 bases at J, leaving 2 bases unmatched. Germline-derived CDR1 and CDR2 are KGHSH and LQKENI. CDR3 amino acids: CASSRGTDYGYTF. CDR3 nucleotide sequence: TGTGCCAGCTCACGCGGGACAGACTATGGCTACACCTTC.

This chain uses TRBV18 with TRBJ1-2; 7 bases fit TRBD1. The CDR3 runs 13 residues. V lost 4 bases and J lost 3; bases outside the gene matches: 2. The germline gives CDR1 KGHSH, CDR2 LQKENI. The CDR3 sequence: CASSRDRYYGYTF. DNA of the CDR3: TGTGCCAGCTCACGGGACAGATACTATGGCTACACCTTC.

CDR3 sequence: CSVTGTNSGNTIYF. The CDR3, as DNA: TGCAGCGTTACCGGGACAAACTCTGGAAACACCATATATTTT. The genes are TRBV29-1 and TRBJ1-3, with D perhaps matching TRBD1 (6 bases). V shed 5 bases and J shed 0 bases, with 11 bases lying between them. CDR1 is SQVTM and CDR2 is ANQGSEA in the germline V gene. The CDR3 contains 14 residues.

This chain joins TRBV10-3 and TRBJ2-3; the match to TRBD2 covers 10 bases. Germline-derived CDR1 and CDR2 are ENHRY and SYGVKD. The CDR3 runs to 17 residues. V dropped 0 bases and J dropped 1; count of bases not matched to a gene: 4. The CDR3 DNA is TGTGCCATCAGTGAGTCGGGGCTAGCGGGGGGCACAGATACGCAGTATTTT. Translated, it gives CAISESGLAGGTDTQYF.

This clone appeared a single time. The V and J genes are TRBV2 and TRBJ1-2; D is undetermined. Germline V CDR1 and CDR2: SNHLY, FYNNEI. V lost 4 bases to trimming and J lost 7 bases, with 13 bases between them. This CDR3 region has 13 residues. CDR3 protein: CASSVSTWSGYTF. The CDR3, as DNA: TGTGCCAGCAGTGTTTCCACCTGGAGTGGCTACACCTTC.

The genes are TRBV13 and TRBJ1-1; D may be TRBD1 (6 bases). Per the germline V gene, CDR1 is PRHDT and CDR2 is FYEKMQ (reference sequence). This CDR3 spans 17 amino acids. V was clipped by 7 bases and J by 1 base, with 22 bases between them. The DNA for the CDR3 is TGTGCCAGCATTTTTAGCACGAACCCGACAGGGAACACTGAAGCTTTCTTT. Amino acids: CASIFSTNPTGNTEAFF.

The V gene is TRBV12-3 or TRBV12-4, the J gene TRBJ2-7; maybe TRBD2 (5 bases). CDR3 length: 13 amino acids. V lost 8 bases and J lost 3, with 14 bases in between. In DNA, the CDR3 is TGTGCCAGCCGCGCCGGGGTATTCTACGAGCAGTACTTC. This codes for CASRAGVFYEQYF.